Listed below are T cell receptor beta chains from one sample, sequenced in a study of tumor and adjacent non-tumor tissue in lung cancer. Via MiXCR, TCRdb re-called the multiplex PCR reads, giving one row per CDR3 protein. The table includes tens of thousands of distinct CDR3 sequences, roughly 80% detected once. Input material: distant non-tumor lung tissue. The receptor set was obtained from a man aged 55 to 70 with non-small cell lung cancer. The CDR3 runs from the conserved cysteine through the conserved F or W. A D gene is named only where the DNA matches it firmly. Rows may omit the clone size; those that give it use once, few, many or a size class.

TGTGCCAGAAGTACCGGGATTGCAAGCTCCTACGAGCAGTACTTC,CARSTGIASSYEQYF,TRBV6-2/TRBV6-3,TRBJ2-7,-,-
TGTGCCAGCAATTACAGTGGACATGGTAGTCAGCCCCAGCCTTTT,CASNYSGHGSQPQPF,TRBV6-5,TRBJ1-5,once,-
TGTGCCAGCAGCTTAACGGGTACGCAGTATTTT,CASSLTGTQYF,TRBV11-2,TRBJ2-3,few,-
TGTGCCATCAGCCAAGACCCAAGGTTCGAGGAGGCAGACTATGGCTACACCTTC,CAISQDPRFEEADYGYTF,TRBV4-2,TRBJ1-2,-,-
TGCAGCGTTTCTGAGAATTTGGGGGAGACCCAGTACTTC,CSVSENLGETQYF,TRBV29-1,TRBJ2-5,-,-
TGTGCTAGCAGCTTAGTCGTGAGGTGCGCTGAAGCTTTCTTT,CASSLVVRCAEAFF,TRBV11-2,TRBJ1-1,-,-
TGTGCAAGCTGCTTAGGAGAGGACAATAATTCACCCCTCCACTTT,CASCLGEDNNSPLHF,TRBV11-2,TRBJ1-6,-,-
TGTGCCAGCGGCCGAACCGGCCTCATTAGGGGGGAGACGCAGTACTTC,CASGRTGLIRGETQYF,TRBV5-4,TRBJ2-5,-,-
TGTGCCATGAGCTCTGGACAGGTACAAGAGACCCAGTACTTC,CAMSSGQVQETQYF,TRBV11-2,TRBJ2-5,-,TRBD1
TGTGCCAGCAGCCGAGACTATGGGAGCTATGAGCAGTTCTTC,CASSRDYGSYEQFF,TRBV4-2,TRBJ2-1,-,-
TGTAGTGCTACCCTAGGGGTGTTGAACCCTGAAGCTTTCTTT,CSATLGVLNPEAFF,TRBV20-1,TRBJ1-1,-,-
TGCAGTGCTTATAGGGAGGTTGCCACTGAAGCTTTCTTC,CSAYREVATEAFF,TRBV20-1,TRBJ1-1,-,-
TGCAGTGCTCCAAGGGCTGGACAGGGACCAATCATTGAAGCTTTCTTT,CSAPRAGQGPIIEAFF,TRBV20-1,TRBJ1-1,-,TRBD1
TGCGCCAGCAGCCAGTGTGGGGACAGGGCAGCTTACGAGCAGTACTTC,CASSQCGDRAAYEQYF,TRBV4-3,TRBJ2-7,-,TRBD1
TGTGCCAGCAGCGGGATCAGGGGGGGGGGCGATCAGCCCCAGCATTTT,CASSGIRGGGDQPQHF,TRBV7-8,TRBJ1-5,-,TRBD1
TGTACCAGCAGCCGAACCGGCCTCATTAGGGGGGAGACCCAGTACTTC,CTSSRTGLIRGETQYF,TRBV5-4,TRBJ2-5,-,-
TGCAGTGCCACCTACGGTAGCAATCAGCCCCAACATTTT,CSATYGSNQPQHF,TRBV20-1,TRBJ1-5,-,-
TGCAGCGTTGAACGGGAGAACACTGGGGAGCTGTTTTTT,CSVERENTGELFF,TRBV29-1,TRBJ2-2,-,-
TGCGCCAGCAGCCAACTCCGTGGATTCATAGTAGGGGCCAACGCCCTGACTTTC,CASSQLRGFIVGANALTF,TRBV4-1,TRBJ2-6,once,-
TGCAGTGCTCGAGCGGGAGGGCCGGGTTTT,CSARAGGPGF,TRBV20-1,TRBJ2-3,medium-sized,TRBD2
TGTGCCAGCAGTCCTATCTGGGGGGCCAACGTCGTGACTTTC,CASSPIWGANVVTF,TRBV11-2,TRBJ2-6,-,-
TGCAGTACTAGAGCAAGGAGCTGGGCCGAGTTTGATGACCAGTTCTTC,CSTRARSWAEFDDQFF,TRBV20-1,TRBJ2-1,-,-
TGTGCCAGTAGGTTAGCGGGAGCCAGCTCTGGGGCCAACGTCCTGACTTTC,CASRLAGASSGANVLTF,TRBV6-5,TRBJ2-6,few,TRBD2
TGTGCCTGCAGCTTCAGGGGTTACACTGAAGCATTCTTT,CACSFRGYTEAFF,TRBV11-2,TRBJ1-1,-,-
TGCACTGCTAGAGGGGGGGACTCCAACTATGGTTACACCTTC,CTARGGDSNYGYTF,TRBV20-1,TRBJ1-2,-,-
TGTGTCAGCAGCTTAGTGGGGTGGCGCGGGGGCAATCAGACAGATACGCAGTATTTT,CVSSLVGWRGGNQTDTQYF,TRBV11-2,TRBJ2-3,-,-
TGTGCCAGCAGCGAATCTTATAGCGAGGGGACCTACAATGAGCAGTTCTTC,CASSESYSEGTYNEQFF,TRBV11-1,TRBJ2-1,-,-
TGCGCCACCAGCCAAGTGGCGGTGTCTGGGGCCAACGTCCTGACATTC,CATSQVAVSGANVLTF,TRBV4-3,TRBJ2-6,-,-
TGCAGTGCTAGAGGGGGCCTGGGCGATACACACTATTTT,CSARGGLGDTHYF,TRBV20-1,TRBJ2-3,-,-